Each of the 10 T cell receptor beta chains below was sequenced from the same sample in a study of OX40 agonist ivuxolimab in advanced cancers. TCRdb keeps only in-frame clones here, not all; method: immunoSEQ multiplex PCR. The table has some 95,000 clones, around nine tenths seen once. This sample comprised CD4+ or CD8+ T cells sorted from blood, obtained in a trial of the OX40 agonist ivuxolimab. The receptors shown here come from an adult with an advanced solid tumor such as melanoma, head and neck, liver or kidney cancer.

The rearrangement uses TRBV4-2 and TRBJ2-1, with TRBD1 matching over 9 bases. CDR1 is LGHNA, CDR2 YNFKEQ, per germline. The CDR3 runs to 18 residues. The V and J ends lost 1 base and 8 bases, in that order; junction bases with no gene match: 15. CDR3 DNA sequence: TGTGCCAGCAGCCAAGTTTTGGTGAGACAGGGGGGTCGCGATGAGCAGTTCTTC. Its translation is CASSQVLVRQGGRDEQFF.

The rearrangement links TRBV10-3 to TRBJ1-2, with a tentative D call TRBD1 (5 bases). The CDR3 length is 15 residues. The germline V and J ends were trimmed by 0 bases and 4 bases, with 12 bases remaining between them. CDR1 and CDR2 (germline): ENHRY, SYGVKD. The CDR3 region is CAISESSRDLYGYTF. As DNA, the CDR3 is TGTGCCATCAGTGAGTCGAGCCGGGACCTCTATGGCTACACCTTC.

This clone was seen more than once but under ten times. The J gene is TRBJ1-1, the V gene TRBV9; TRBD1 might be the D (5 bases). Germline loops: CDR1 SGDLS, CDR2 YYNGEE. The CDR3 totals 14 residues. V was shortened by 5 bases and J by 1 base, with 12 bases between the two germline ends. CDR3 nucleotides: TGTGCCAGCAGTGGGGGACGGCCGAACACTGAAGCTTTCTTT. Protein sequence: CASSGGRPNTEAFF.

The V and J genes are TRBV4-1 and TRBJ2-1; 8 nucleotides agree with TRBD2. V lost 0 bases and J lost 10; bases outside the gene matches: 8. The CDR3 runs to 15 residues. CDR1 and CDR2 from the germline V gene are MGHRA and YSYEKL. In DNA form, the CDR3 reads TGCGCCAGCAGCCAAGATCCCGGGGGGGCCTGGGAGCAGTTCTTC. Translation gives CASSQDPGGAWEQFF.

This rearrangement joins TRBV5-1 to TRBJ1-2, with TRBD1 matching 11 bases. The CDR3 is made up of 13 amino acids. V was pared by 4 bases and J by 8 bases, with 4 bases of the junction left unmatched. In germline, CDR1 is SGHRS, CDR2 YFSETQ. CDR3 residues: CASSPDRGHGYTF. CDR3 coding DNA: TGCGCCAGCAGCCCGGACAGGGGGCACGGCTACACCTTC.

The chain couples TRBV5-1 to TRBJ2-3, with D perhaps assigned TRBD1 or TRBD2 (6 bases each). The CDR3 consists of 14 residues. In germline, CDR1 is SGHRS, CDR2 YFSETQ. The V and J ends lost 4 bases and 4 bases respectively, with 13 bases between them. CDR3 residues: CASSVGGQADTQYF. The CDR3, as DNA: TGCGCCAGCAGCGTTGGGGGGCAGGCAGATACGCAGTATTTT.

This chain links TRBV11-2 with TRBJ1-1; TRBD1 aligns across 8 bases. J was trimmed by 5 bases and V by 5 bases; bases with no gene match: 4. CDR1 SGHAT and CDR2 FQNNGV come from the germline V gene. The CDR3 is 13 amino acids. As DNA, the CDR3 is TGTGCCAGCAGCCTGGACAGGGTGACTGAAGCTTTCTTT. It specifies CASSLDRVTEAFF.

This chain uses TRBV4-3 with TRBJ2-3; the D gene is possibly TRBD2 (6 bases). The V gene lost 0 bases and the J gene lost 8 bases, with 18 bases spanning the gap. Germline CDR1 LGHNA, CDR2 YSLEER. The length of the CDR3 is 16 residues. CDR3: CASSQESNAEGGTQYF. CDR3 bases: TGCGCCAGCAGCCAAGAATCTAATGCGGAGGGCGGTACGCAGTATTTT.

The chain links TRBV2 to TRBJ2-7; 11 positions agree with TRBD1. The CDR3 sequence is 14 residues long. V lost 6 bases to trimming and J lost 7 bases; unmatched junction nucleotides: 8. Germline CDR1 is SNHLY and CDR2 is FYNNEI. The CDR3, as DNA: TGTGCCAGCAGAAGGACAGGGGGCCCTTCGGAGCAGTACTTC. Protein sequence: CASRRTGGPSEQYF.

The chain has TRBV7-2 and TRBJ1-1, with 9 bases identical to TRBD1. CDR3 length equals 14 residues. Germline V lookup: CDR1 SGHTA, CDR2 FQGNSA. The V segment lost 3 bases and the J segment 4 bases; nucleotides outside the gene matches: 3. CDR3 sequence reads: CASSFGQGITEAFF. CDR3 nucleotide sequence: TGTGCCAGCAGCTTCGGACAGGGGATCACTGAAGCTTTCTTT.